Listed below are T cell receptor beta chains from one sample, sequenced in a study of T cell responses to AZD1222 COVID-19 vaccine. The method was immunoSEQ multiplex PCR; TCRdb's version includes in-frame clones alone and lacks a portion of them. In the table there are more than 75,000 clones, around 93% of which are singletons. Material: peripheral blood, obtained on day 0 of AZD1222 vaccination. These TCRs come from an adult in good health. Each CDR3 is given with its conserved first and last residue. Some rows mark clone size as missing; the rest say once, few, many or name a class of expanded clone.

CASSFPDRVSSAFF | TRBJ1-1 | TRBV28 | .
CASSYPQDSGGYEQFF | TRBJ2-1 | TRBV6-5 | .
CASSLDLRGSGNTIYF | TRBJ1-3 | TRBV5-1 | .
CASSLWAGKAQFF | TRBJ2-1 | TRBV7-3 | .
CASSPRDTSSGNTIYF | TRBJ1-3 | TRBV18 | .
CASTGNYGYTF | TRBJ1-2 | TRBV19 | .
CASSLASGGAGETQYF | TRBJ2-5 | TRBV5-1 | .
CASRGTAAGSYNSPLHF | TRBJ1-6 | TRBV9 | .
CATSEGGQGEQFF | TRBJ2-1 | TRBV24-1 | .
CASSFGPRQETQYF | TRBJ2-5 | TRBV27 | .
CAISVKSGSSYEQYF | TRBJ2-7 | TRBV10-3 | once
CASSIGTGYNSPLHF | TRBJ1-6 | TRBV19 | .
CASRDRESPLHF | TRBJ1-6 | TRBV18 | .
CASSQSTGTGDFNQPQHF | TRBJ1-5 | TRBV4-1 | .
CASSVAHATNEKLFF | TRBJ1-4 | TRBV9 | .
CASSPTGLDQPQHF | TRBJ1-5 | TRBV18 | .
CASSFYGATTGELFF | TRBJ2-2 | TRBV28 | .
CAWLPLAALGGGELFF | TRBJ2-2 | TRBV30 | .
CASGLLSRQGASSNQPQHF | TRBJ1-5 | TRBV12-5 | .
CASSESGRGIFEQYF | TRBJ2-7 | TRBV6-1 | .
CASSYQRISSYEQYF | TRBJ2-7 | TRBV6-5 | .
CASSPWRRIYEQYF | TRBJ2-7 | TRBV28 | few
CASSRGVYEQYF | TRBJ2-7 | TRBV4-1 | .
CASTWGTEAFF | TRBJ1-1 | TRBV7-9 | .
CASSGTGDNSPLHF | TRBJ1-6 | TRBV28 | .
CASSEGQGAGNTIYF | TRBJ1-3 | TRBV25-1 | .
CASSLDEVSQYF | TRBJ2-7 | TRBV12-3/TRBV12-4 | .
CSVVGPGTKSNEQFF | TRBJ2-1 | TRBV29-1 | .
CASSLAMGALIGNTIYF | TRBJ1-3 | TRBV5-6 | .
CAWSEGALNIQYF | TRBJ2-4 | TRBV30 | .
CASSSYLGGDETQYF | TRBJ2-5 | TRBV6-5 | .
CASSLRGRGVSYGYTF | TRBJ1-2 | TRBV7-9 | .
CASSLELSGSSYNSPLHF | TRBJ1-6 | TRBV5-1 | .
CASSYVVGRSSPLHF | TRBJ1-6 | TRBV6-5 | .
CATSRELAGNYEQYF | TRBJ2-7 | TRBV15 | .
CASSLEQYEQYF | TRBJ2-7 | TRBV5-6 | .
CASSKEGKLFF | TRBJ1-4 | TRBV7-6 | .
CASSGGSLTSEAFF | TRBJ1-1 | TRBV2 | once
CASSPRTGGREKLFF | TRBJ1-4 | TRBV2 | .
CASRGTETHLQQYF | TRBJ2-7 | TRBV6-6 | .
CASSLAWDSVNEQFF | TRBJ2-1 | TRBV7-9 | .
CASSNSGFPYEQYF | TRBJ2-7 | TRBV11-3 | .
CASSISSGGRYNEQFF | TRBJ2-1 | TRBV19 | .
CASSEGEQFF | TRBJ2-1 | TRBV25-1 | .
CAISVTTGGGTEAFF | TRBJ1-1 | TRBV10-3 | .
CASSAGDTNTEAFF | TRBJ1-1 | TRBV28 | .
CASSLDGSSYNEQFF | TRBJ2-1 | TRBV11-2 | .
CASSSNRGGNTEAFF | TRBJ1-1 | TRBV3-1/TRBV3-2 | .
CASSAVGANYGYTF | TRBJ1-2 | TRBV2 | .
CASSPLVGGQAPLHF | TRBJ1-6 | TRBV5-1 | .
CASSQEQLNDEQYF | TRBJ2-7 | TRBV4-1 | .
CASSTQGQSTEAFF | TRBJ1-1 | TRBV6-2/TRBV6-3 | .
CASSVAPSGAGELFF | TRBJ2-2 | TRBV9 | once
CASRRDRATDTQYF | TRBJ2-3 | TRBV6-1 | few
CASSVRSGGENEKLFF | TRBJ1-4 | TRBV9 | .